This T cell receptor (beta chain) was recorded in a study of shared clonotypes between healthy human individuals. V was pared by 0 bases and J by 7 bases, with 7 bases between. Per germline, CDR1 SGDLS and CDR2 YYNGEE. CDR3 size: 13 residues. Clones were sequenced by immunoSEQ multiplex PCR, and TCRdb holds only the in-frame ones, with some missing. This sample yields 490,000 or so clones, of which around 80% are seen a single time; 9.5% to 15% belongs to the top ten. This chain connects TRBV9 to TRBJ2-2; maybe TRBD1 (5 bases). Sequenced sample: PBMCs. This TCR derives from a woman in her forties in good health. Some clones in this sample may be carry-over from other donors' samples. CDR3 in DNA: TGTGCCAGCAGCGTAGTAAGGGGCGGGGAGCTGTTTTTT. Protein sequence: CASSVVRGGELFF.